These T cell receptor beta chains were read from a single sample in a study of cytomegalovirus exposure and HLA in healthy donors. The repertoire was sequenced with immunoSEQ multiplex PCR; TCRdb's copy has only in-frame clones and lacks some. In the table there are around 180,000 clones, about four fifths of which are singletons. The sample was PBMCs. All receptors derive from a man aged 25-45 years in good health and CMV-seropositive. CDR3s include the opening cysteine and the closing phenylalanine or tryptophan. A D gene is named only where the DNA matches it firmly. A row's size may be missing; if present it is once, few, many or a size class.

j_call,clone_size,v_call,d_call,cdr3_aa,cdr3_nt
TRBJ2-1,-,TRBV7-9,TRBD2,CSSSLISAGEFFF,TGTTCCAGCAGCTTAATTTCGGCGGGAGAATTTTTCTTC
TRBJ1-4,-,TRBV4-1,-,CASSQDRSGALNEKLFF,TGCGCCAGCAGCCAAGATCGATCAGGGGCCTTAAATGAAAAACTGTTTTTT
TRBJ2-3,few,TRBV19,TRBD2,CASRALSGGVSDTQYF,TGTGCCAGTAGGGCCTTAAGCGGGGGGGTATCAGATACGCAGTATTTT
TRBJ2-2,-,TRBV2,-,CASSEARGAGGELFF,TGTGCCAGCAGTGAAGCACGGGGGGCAGGCGGGGAGCTGTTTTTT
TRBJ2-1,-,TRBV19,TRBD1,CASSPRDSEYNEQFF,TGTGCCAGTAGTCCTAGGGACAGTGAATACAATGAGCAGTTCTTC
TRBJ2-7,-,TRBV18,-,CASSPGAGASPYEQYF,TGTGCCAGCTCACCAGGGGCAGGGGCCTCGCCCTACGAGCAGTACTTC
TRBJ2-5,-,TRBV7-2,TRBD2,CASSLAVIAGGLGETQYF,TGTGCCAGCAGCTTAGCGGTAATAGCGGGGGGTTTGGGAGAGACCCAGTACTTC
TRBJ2-5,-,TRBV9,TRBD2,CASSSRRAGGQETQYF,TGTGCCAGCAGCTCCCGTCGGGCGGGAGGTCAAGAGACCCAGTACTTC
TRBJ1-5,few,TRBV7-9,-,CASSVGGTGGQPQHF,TGTGCCAGCAGCGTGGGTGGGACCGGGGGGCAGCCCCAGCATTTT
TRBJ2-7,few,TRBV18,TRBD1,CASSPNTGGTYEQYF,TGTGCCAGCTCACCGAATACAGGGGGAACCTACGAGCAGTACTTC
TRBJ2-1,-,TRBV7-2,TRBD2,CASSLISGGMGNEQFF,TGTGCCAGCAGCTTAATTAGCGGGGGGATGGGGAATGAGCAGTTCTTC
TRBJ2-5,-,TRBV19,TRBD1,CASSQDRSHQETQYF,TGTGCCAGTAGCCAGGACAGGAGCCACCAAGAGACCCAGTACTTC
TRBJ1-2,-,TRBV19,-,CASSWVTSDYGYTF,TGTGCCAGTAGTTGGGTCACGAGCGATTATGGCTACACCTTC
TRBJ2-5,-,TRBV7-2,TRBD1,CASSSAGTGRETQYF,TGTGCCAGCAGCTCCGCCGGGACAGGGCGGGAGACCCAGTACTTC
TRBJ1-5,-,TRBV9,-,CASSVGSSRQPQHF,TGTGCCAGCAGCGTAGGTAGTTCCCGGCAGCCCCAGCATTTT
TRBJ2-7,few,TRBV10-1,TRBD2,CASSRTSGSHEQYF,TGCGCCAGCAGCCGGACTAGCGGGAGCCACGAGCAGTACTTC
TRBJ1-5,-,TRBV7-9,-,CASSRDSQGQPQHF,TGTGCCAGCAGCAGAGACAGCCAGGGTCAGCCCCAGCATTTT
TRBJ1-1,-,TRBV7-3,-,CASSLMANTEAFF,TGTGCCAGCAGCTTAATGGCTAACACTGAAGCTTTCTTT
TRBJ2-5,-,TRBV9,-,CASSVGARSVETQYF,TGTGCCAGCAGCGTAGGTGCTAGAAGTGTGGAGACCCAGTACTTC
TRBJ2-5,-,TRBV5-1,-,CASSLASPVFQETQYF,TGCGCCAGCAGCTTGGCCAGTCCAGTTTTTCAAGAGACCCAGTACTTC
TRBJ2-5,-,TRBV5-4,TRBD1,CASSLVGGRETQYF,TGTGCCAGCAGCTTGGTAGGGGGCAGGGAGACCCAGTACTTC
TRBJ1-1,-,TRBV5-1,-,CASSGGTLAFF,TGCGCCAGCAGCGGAGGGACTTTAGCTTTCTTT
TRBJ2-1,-,TRBV5-1,-,CASSLAAGARPNEQFF,TGCGCCAGCAGCTTGGCCGCAGGTGCCCGCCCCAATGAGCAGTTCTTC
TRBJ2-7,-,TRBV11-2,TRBD2,CASSLVGGLEDEQYF,TGTGCCAGCAGCTTAGTGGGGGGGTTGGAGGACGAGCAGTACTTC
TRBJ1-1,-,TRBV20-1,-,CSANTRAQAFF,TGCAGTGCTAATACCAGGGCTCAAGCTTTCTTT
TRBJ1-1,-,TRBV10-2,-,CASSEPGMNTEAFF,TGCGCCAGCAGTGAGCCAGGCATGAACACTGAAGCTTTCTTT
TRBJ2-5,-,TRBV5-6,TRBD2,CASNLDGGAFQETQYF,TGTGCCAGCAACCTGGACGGGGGGGCCTTCCAAGAGACCCAGTACTTC